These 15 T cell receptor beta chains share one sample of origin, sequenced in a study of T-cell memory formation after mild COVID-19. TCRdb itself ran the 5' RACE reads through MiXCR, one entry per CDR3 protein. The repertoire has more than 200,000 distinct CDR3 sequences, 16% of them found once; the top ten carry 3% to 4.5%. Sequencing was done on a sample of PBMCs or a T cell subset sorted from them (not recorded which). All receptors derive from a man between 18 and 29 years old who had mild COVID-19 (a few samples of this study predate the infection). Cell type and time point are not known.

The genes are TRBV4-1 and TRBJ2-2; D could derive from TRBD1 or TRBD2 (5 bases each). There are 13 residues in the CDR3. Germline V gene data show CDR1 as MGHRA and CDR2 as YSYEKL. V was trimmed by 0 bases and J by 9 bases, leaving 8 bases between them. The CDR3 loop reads CASSQERDRELFF. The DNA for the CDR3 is TGCGCCAGCAGCCAAGAACGGGACCGGGAGCTGTTTTTT.

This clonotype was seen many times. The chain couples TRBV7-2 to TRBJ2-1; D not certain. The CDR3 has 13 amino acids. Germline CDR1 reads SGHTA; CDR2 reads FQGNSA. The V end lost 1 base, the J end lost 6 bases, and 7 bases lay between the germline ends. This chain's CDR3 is CASSLGVANEQFF. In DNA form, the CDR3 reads TGTGCCAGCAGCTTAGGCGTTGCCAATGAGCAGTTCTTC.

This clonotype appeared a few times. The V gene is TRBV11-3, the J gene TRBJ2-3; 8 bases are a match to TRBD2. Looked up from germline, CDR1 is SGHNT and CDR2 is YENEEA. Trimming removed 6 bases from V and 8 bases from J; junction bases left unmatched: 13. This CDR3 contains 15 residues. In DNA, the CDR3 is TGTGCCAGCAGTTTGAGCGGGGGCAACGGGATTACGCAGTATTTT. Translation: CASSLSGGNGITQYF.

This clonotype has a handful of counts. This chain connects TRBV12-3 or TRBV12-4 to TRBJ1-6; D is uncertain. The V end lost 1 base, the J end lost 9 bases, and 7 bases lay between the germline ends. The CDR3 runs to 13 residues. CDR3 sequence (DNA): TGTGCCAGCAGTTTAGGGGGTCTTTCACCCCTCCACTTT. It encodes CASSLGGLSPLHF.

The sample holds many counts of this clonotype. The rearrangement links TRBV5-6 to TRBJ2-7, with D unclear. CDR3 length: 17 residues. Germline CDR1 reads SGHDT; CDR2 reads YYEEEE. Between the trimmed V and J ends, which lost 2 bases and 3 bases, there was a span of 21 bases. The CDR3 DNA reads TGTGCCAGCAGCTTTTTTACGTTGACACCGATGGGCTACGAGCAGTACGTC. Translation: CASSFFTLTPMGYEQYV.

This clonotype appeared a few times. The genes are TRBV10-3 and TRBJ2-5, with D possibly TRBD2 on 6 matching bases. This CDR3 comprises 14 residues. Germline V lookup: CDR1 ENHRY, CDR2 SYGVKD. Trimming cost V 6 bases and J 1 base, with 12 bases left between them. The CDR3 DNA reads TGTGCCATCAGGGACGGGAGCGCCCAAGAGACCCAGTACTTC. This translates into CAIRDGSAQETQYF.

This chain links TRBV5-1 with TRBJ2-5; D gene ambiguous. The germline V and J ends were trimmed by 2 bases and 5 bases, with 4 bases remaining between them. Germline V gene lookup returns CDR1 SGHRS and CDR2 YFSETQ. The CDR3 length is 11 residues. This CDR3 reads CASSFGETQYF. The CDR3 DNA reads TGCGCCAGCAGCTTTGGGGAGACCCAGTACTTC.

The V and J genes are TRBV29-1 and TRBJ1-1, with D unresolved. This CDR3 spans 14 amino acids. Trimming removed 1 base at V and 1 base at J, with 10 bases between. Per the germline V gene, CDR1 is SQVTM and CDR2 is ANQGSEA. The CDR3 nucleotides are TGCAGCGTTGAAGGACGGTTGTCGAACACTGAAGCTTTCTTT. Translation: CSVEGRLSNTEAFF.

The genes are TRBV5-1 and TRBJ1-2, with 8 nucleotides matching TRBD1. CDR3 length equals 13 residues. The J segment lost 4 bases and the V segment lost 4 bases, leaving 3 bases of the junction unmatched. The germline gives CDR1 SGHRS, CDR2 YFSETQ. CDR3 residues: CASSGDRPYGYTF. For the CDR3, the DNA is TGCGCCAGCAGCGGGGACAGGCCCTATGGCTACACCTTC.

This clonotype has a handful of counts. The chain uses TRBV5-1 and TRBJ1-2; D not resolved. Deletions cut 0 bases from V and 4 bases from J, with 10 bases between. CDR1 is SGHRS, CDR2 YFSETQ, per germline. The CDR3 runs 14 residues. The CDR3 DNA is TGCGCCAGCAGCTTGGCGATGGGTGCCTATGGCTACACCTTC. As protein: CASSLAMGAYGYTF.

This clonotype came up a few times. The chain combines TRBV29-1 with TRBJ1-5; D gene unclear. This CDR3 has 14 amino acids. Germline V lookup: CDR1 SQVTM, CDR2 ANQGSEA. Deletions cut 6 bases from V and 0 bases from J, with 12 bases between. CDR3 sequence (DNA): TGCAGCGTCTCATCGAGCGGTAGCAATCAGCCCCAGCATTTT. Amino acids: CSVSSSGSNQPQHF.

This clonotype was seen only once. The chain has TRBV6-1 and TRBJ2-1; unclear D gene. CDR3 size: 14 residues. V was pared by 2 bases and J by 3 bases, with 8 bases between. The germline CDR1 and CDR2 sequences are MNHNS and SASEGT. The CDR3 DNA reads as TGTGCCAGCAGTGAAAACTGGCGCTACAATGAGCAGTTCTTC. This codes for CASSENWRYNEQFF.

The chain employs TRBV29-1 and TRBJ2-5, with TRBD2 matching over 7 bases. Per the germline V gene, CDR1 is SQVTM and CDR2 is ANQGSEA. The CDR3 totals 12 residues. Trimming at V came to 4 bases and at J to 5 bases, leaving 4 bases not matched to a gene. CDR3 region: CSVVGGSETQYF. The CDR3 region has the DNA TGCAGCGTTGTCGGGGGGTCCGAGACCCAGTACTTC.

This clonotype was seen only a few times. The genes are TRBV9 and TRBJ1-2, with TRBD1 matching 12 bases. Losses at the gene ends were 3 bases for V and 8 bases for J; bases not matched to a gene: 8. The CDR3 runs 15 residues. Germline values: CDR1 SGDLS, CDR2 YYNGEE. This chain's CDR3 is CASSAGDRGLVGYTF. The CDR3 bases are TGTGCCAGCAGCGCTGGGGACAGGGGGCTGGTCGGCTACACCTTC.

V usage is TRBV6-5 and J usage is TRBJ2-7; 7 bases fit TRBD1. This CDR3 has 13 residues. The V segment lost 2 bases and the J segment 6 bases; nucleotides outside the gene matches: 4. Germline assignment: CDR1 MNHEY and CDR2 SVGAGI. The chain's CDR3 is CASSYIPGGEQYF. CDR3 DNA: TGTGCCAGCAGTTACATCCCAGGGGGCGAGCAGTACTTC.